This paragraph reports one T cell receptor beta chain. The antigen this receptor binds is unknown. Nothing much larger sits one base from this clone, and base qualities are not available. Participants in the prospective study were aged roughly 18 to 89 years, lived in about two dozen United States geographic areas, and enrolled through a virtual design. In the prospective study, participants were assigned to cohorts based on the clinical history participants reported in a screening survey and a study questionnaire. Recovered participants in ImmuneRACE Cohort 3 were defined as having two consecutive negative NP/OP PCR tests, clearance from a healthcare professional, or resolution of symptoms. Each participant in the prospective study had whole blood, serum and a nasopharyngeal or oropharyngeal swab collected by mobile phlebotomists. Participants in the prospective study had the option to provide additional blood draws and questionnaires over a roughly 2-month period. Before DNA extraction, prospective study blood samples were shipped either frozen or at room temperature.

The record originates from a study of blood T cell repertoires in COVID-19 (dated by TCRdb to 2020 to 2022). Notes on the research overall: Collaborator samples came from the United States, Italy and Spain and covered acute and convalescent phases of COVID-19. Nearly every sample came with metadata listing a de-identified subject ID, COVID-19 status, age in years and sex. The repertoires were made available in a free public database intended to serve as a resource for research on the immune response to SARS-CoV-2. HLA class I and class II types, where available, came from metadata supplied by the sample provider rather than from assay-based typing. The samples were drawn from two sources: the first 160 participants of the ongoing ImmuneRACE study, and 1,000 to 1,500 subjects contributed by 6 global collaborators. Subjects who had been exposed to COVID-19, were actively infected with it, or had recovered from it provided the deeply sampled blood TCRbeta repertoires that made up the dataset. The material from the prospective study consisted of cDNA or gDNA derived from T cells, B-cell-depleted T cells, or PBMCs. Summary of the overall study and its limitations: The amount of clinical and demographic metadata varied by source and participant and was provided uncurated.

TCRbeta CDR3 regions were amplified from genomic DNA using the immunoSEQ Assay, a bias-controlled multiplex PCR. Per the authors' processing: Within the assay, amplification of reference gene primers was used to estimate how many nucleated cells each sample contained. To quantify the absolute abundance of each unique TCRbeta CDR3 rearrangement, sequence reads were collapsed and filtered. For each sample, productive Simpson clonality was calculated as the square root of Simpson's diversity index over productive rearrangements. TCRdb provides this immuneACCESS table in a form limited to in-frame rearrangements. Some clones are lacking; in checked studies, under half of them reflect an unresolved V gene, and why the rest are absent is not known. V and J calls and clone size are those listed in that table; D and trimming were worked out from the DNA. This sample comprises around 300,000 clones, approximately 85% of them detected only once. The ten most abundant clones make up around 1% of the sample.

The junction carries 21 bases between V and J, which are trimmed by 9 bases and 13 bases respectively. CDR1 ENHRY and CDR2 SYGVKD are derived from the germline V gene. Spanning cysteine to phenylalanine, the CDR3 consists of 12 amino acids. Here the CDR3 DNA is all that survives: 36 bases in frame from base 1. This chain is built from TRBV10-3 and TRBJ2-5; TRBD1 is a weak D gene call, 6 bases matching. Sequencing was performed on PBMCs or T cells enriched from blood (not recorded which). This clonotype was obtained from a woman aged 25 to 39 who had recovered from COVID-19. The CDR3 corresponds to CAIRARETGLYF. The DNA sequence reads TGTGCCATACGTGCTAGAGAGACAGGTCTGTACTTC.